This passage covers 11 T cell receptor beta chains from one sample sequenced in a study of identifying expanded T cells in peripheral blood. The repertoire was sequenced with immunoSEQ multiplex PCR; TCRdb's copy has only in-frame clones and lacks some. The data contain around 85,000 clones, more than 75% of them singletons. The sample consisted of blood. The receptors shown here come from a person aged 18-70 years in good health.

V is TRBV7-2 and J is TRBJ2-5; either TRBD1 or TRBD2 may fit D (6 bases each). This CDR3 is 14 amino acids long. V lost 1 base, J lost 5 bases, and 11 bases lay in between. The germline gives CDR1 SGHTA, CDR2 FQGNSA. The CDR3 sequence: CASSLGGASETQYF. The DNA of the CDR3 is TGTGCCAGCAGCTTAGGGGGGGCCTCGGAGACCCAGTACTTC.

This chain links TRBV10-3 with TRBJ2-3; tentatively, D is TRBD1 or TRBD2 (6 bases each). Trimming pared 2 bases from V and 5 bases from J, leaving 17 bases between. This CDR3 has 16 residues. Germline V gene sequence: CDR1 ENHRY, CDR2 SYGVKD. In nucleotides, the CDR3 is TGTGCCATCAGTGAGAGTGCGAGGGGGGAGGAAGATACGCAGTATTTT. Translation: CAISESARGEEDTQYF.

This chain links TRBV10-1 with TRBJ2-7; possibly TRBD1 for D (6 bases). The ends were cut back, 6 bases at V and 3 bases at J, with 12 bases in the middle. Germline CDR1 reads WNHNN; CDR2 reads SYGVQD (reference sequence). The CDR3 is 13 amino acids. This chain's CDR3 is CASSKGQDYEQYF. As DNA, the CDR3 is TGCGCCAGCAGCAAGGGACAAGACTACGAGCAGTACTTC.

This chain uses TRBV29-1 with TRBJ2-3, with TRBD1 matching over 7 bases. V shed 6 bases and J 4 bases; nucleotides not matched to a gene: 4. Germline-derived CDR1 and CDR2 are SQVTM and ANQGSEA. CDR3 length equals 12 residues. CDR3 residues: CSVGTGADTQYF. For the CDR3, the DNA is TGCAGCGTGGGAACAGGGGCAGATACGCAGTATTTT.

The chain employs TRBV7-8 and TRBJ1-1; TRBD1 matches 7 bases. The V and J ends lost 5 bases and 5 bases, in that order; junction bases with no gene match: 8. The CDR3 loop spans 14 amino acids. The germline V gene has CDR1 SGHVS and CDR2 FQNEAQ. The CDR3 nucleotides read TGTGCCAGCAGCGCGGACAGGTTAGGGACTGAAGCTTTCTTT. It translates to CASSADRLGTEAFF. Full variable domain (remainder filled in from reference TRBV7-8 and TRBJ1-1): GAGVSQSPRYKVAKRGQDVALRCDPISGHVSLFWYQQALGQGPEFLTYFQNEAQLDKSGLPSDRFFAERPEGSVSTLKIQRTQQEDSAVYLCASSADRLGTEAFFGQGTRLTVV.

The genes are TRBV7-8 and TRBJ2-5, with D uncertain. The CDR3 has 13 amino acids. V lost 2 bases to trimming and J lost 5 bases, with 9 bases between them. CDR1 is SGHVS and CDR2 is FQNEAQ in the germline V gene. CDR3 DNA: TGTGCCAGCAGCTTAATAAAACGGGAGACCCAGTACTTC. This encodes CASSLIKRETQYF.

The genes are TRBV4-2 and TRBJ2-7, with 11 bases fitting TRBD2. Germline V CDR1 and CDR2: LGHNA, YNFKEQ. This CDR3 contains 19 residues. The J segment lost 0 bases and the V segment lost 0 bases, leaving 10 bases of the junction unmatched. The CDR3 coding sequence is TGTGCCAGCAGCCAAGAGGCGATAGCGGGGGGGCTTACCTCCTACGAGCAGTACTTC. This codes for CASSQEAIAGGLTSYEQYF.

This chain connects TRBV5-6 to TRBJ2-1; 15 nucleotides match TRBD2. Germline V gene lookup returns CDR1 SGHDT and CDR2 YYEEEE. V was clipped by 4 bases and J by 9 bases; unmatched bases: 5. The CDR3 is made up of 15 amino acids. CDR3: CASSLPGLAGGEQFF. The CDR3 region has the DNA TGTGCCAGCAGCCTACCGGGACTAGCGGGGGGTGAGCAGTTCTTC.

The rearrangement links TRBV9 to TRBJ2-3; 7 bases line up with TRBD2. The CDR3 has 15 amino acids. CDR1 SGDLS and CDR2 YYNGEE come from the germline V gene. With 0 bases clipped from V and 2 bases from J, the junction kept 3 bases outside the gene matches. The CDR3 bases are TGTGCCAGCAGCGTAGCGGGGGGTAACACAGATACGCAGTATTTT. Its translation: CASSVAGGNTDTQYF.

The CDR3 region has the DNA TGTGCCAGCAGTGAGGGGCACTATGGCTACACCTTC. Protein product: CASSEGHYGYTF. This chain links TRBV6-1 with TRBJ1-2; the D gene is possibly TRBD1 (5 bases). CDR3 length: 12 residues. CDR1 MNHNS and CDR2 SASEGT come from the germline V gene. V was pared by 3 bases and J by 3 bases, with 5 bases between.

The gene calls are TRBV5-4 and TRBJ1-1, with TRBD1 identical over 7 bases. The CDR3 has 15 amino acids. In germline, CDR1 is SGHNT, CDR2 YYREEE (reference sequence). The V gene end was trimmed by 3 bases and the J gene end by 9 bases; junction bases not matched to a gene: 14. The CDR3 sequence: CASSSFSERQGKAFF. CDR3 coding DNA: TGTGCCAGCAGCTCGTTCTCTGAGAGACAGGGAAAAGCTTTCTTT.